Listed below are T cell receptor beta chains from one sample, sequenced in a study of radiation and T cells in renal cell carcinoma. Assay: immunoSEQ multiplex PCR; the TCRdb copy retains only in-frame clones and omits some. The repertoire includes 160,000 or so clones, roughly 90% of them detected once, and 13% sits in the top ten. Sequenced material: blood, taken from a patient whose treatment included radiotherapy and nephrectomy. The receptors here all came from a woman between 45 and 65 years old with renal cell carcinoma. The CDR3 runs from the conserved cysteine through the conserved F or W. D genes are given only for firm matches. Clone size is given for some rows only: seen once, a few or many times, or a class if the clone is expanded.

>TRBV1|-|-|TRBJ2-3
TGCACCAGCAGCCAACCCCTTACAGGCGGCTGGGGCACAGATACGCAGTATTTT
CTSSQPLTGGWGTDTQYF
>TRBV7-9|-|-|TRBJ1-3
TGTGCCAGCAGCTTAGTTGGCGGAAACACCATATATTTT
CASSLVGGNTIYF
>TRBV21-1|-|once|TRBJ2-1
TGTGCCAGCAGCAAGGGACCCGACAATGAGCAGTTCTTC
CASSKGPDNEQFF
>TRBV11-3|TRBD2|-|TRBJ2-1
TGTGCCAGCAGCTTAGAAGGTCTATCTGAACCTAGCGGGGAAAACAATGAGCAGTTCTTC
CASSLEGLSEPSGENNEQFF
>TRBV28|-|-|TRBJ1-1
TGTGCCAGCAGTTTCAGTAAGGCCTTGGGGGGTGAAGCTTTCTTT
CASSFSKALGGEAFF
>TRBV28|-|-|TRBJ1-6
TGTGCCAGTCGACCCACAGGGAGCTCCTATAATTCACCCCTCCACTTT
CASRPTGSSYNSPLHF
>TRBV11-3|TRBD1|-|TRBJ2-6
TGTGCCAGCGAAAAACAGGGGACCGGGGCCAACGTCCTGACTTTC
CASEKQGTGANVLTF
>TRBV5-4|-|-|TRBJ1-1
TGTGCCAGCAGCCGAAGTTCCTTACCCTTTGAAGCTTTCTTT
CASSRSSLPFEAFF
>TRBV2|-|-|TRBJ1-2
TGTGCCAGCAGTGAAGCGGCTGTAGCTAACTATGGCTACACCTTC
CASSEAAVANYGYTF
>TRBV7-9|-|-|TRBJ1-5
TGTGCCAGCAGCCGAACAGGGTATAGCAATCAGCCCCAGCATTTT
CASSRTGYSNQPQHF
>TRBV7-9|-|-|TRBJ1-2
TGTGCCAGCAGCTTAGCGCAGGTCAGGGCCGCTGGCTACACCTTC
CASSLAQVRAAGYTF
>TRBV14|-|-|TRBJ1-1
TGTGCCAGCAGCTCACAGGGACTGATGAACACTGAAGCTTTCTTT
CASSSQGLMNTEAFF
>TRBV7-3|-|-|TRBJ1-4
TGTGCCAGCAGTCTCGCAACTAATGAAAAACTGTTTTTT
CASSLATNEKLFF
>TRBV7-2|-|-|TRBJ2-1
TGTGCCAGCAGCCCCCAGGCAGTTAGCTCCTACAATGAGCAGTTCTTC
CASSPQAVSSYNEQFF
>TRBV6-5|-|-|TRBJ1-6
TGTGCCACGAAGGGGGGGTCCTATAATTCACCCCTCCACTTT
CATKGGSYNSPLHF
>TRBV6-4|-|-|TRBJ2-5
TGTGCCAGCGCCAGGGACTTTGGAGAGACCCAGTACTTC
CASARDFGETQYF
>TRBV5-5|TRBD1|-|TRBJ1-5
TGTGCCAGCAGCCCGGGGACAGGGACCAGCAATCAGCCCCAGCATTTT
CASSPGTGTSNQPQHF
>TRBV11-2|-|-|TRBJ1-2
TGTGCCAGCAGCACGTCTAGGGGCCAGGGTCGGGGCTATGGCTACACCTTC
CASSTSRGQGRGYGYTF
>TRBV7-8|TRBD1|-|TRBJ1-5
TGTGCCAGCAGCACGACAGGGGTATCGCGCAATCAGCCCCAGCATTTT
CASSTTGVSRNQPQHF
>TRBV5-1|-|-|TRBJ2-3
TGCGCCAGCAGCTCTGACCCCCGTGCTAGCACAGATACGCAGTATTTT
CASSSDPRASTDTQYF
>TRBV30|-|-|TRBJ1-1
TGTGCCTGGAGCCTAGGGGGGGCAGAAGTTGAAGCTTTCTTT
CAWSLGGAEVEAFF
>TRBV11-3|-|-|TRBJ1-1
TGTGCCAGCAGCCCAGACAGCGTGAACACTGAAGCTTTCTTT
CASSPDSVNTEAFF
>TRBV6-1|TRBD1|-|TRBJ2-2
TGTGCCAGCAGCTTGACAGGGTACGACACCGGGGAGCTGTTTTTT
CASSLTGYDTGELFF
>TRBV5-1|-|-|TRBJ1-1
TGCGCCAGCAGCCACGAAGTAGCGGCTACTGAAGCTTTCTTT
CASSHEVAATEAFF
>TRBV6-5|TRBD1|-|TRBJ1-1
TGTGCCAGCAGGGACGGGACAGGGAACACTGAAGCTTTCTTT
CASRDGTGNTEAFF
>TRBV7-2|TRBD1|-|TRBJ2-2
TGTGCCAGCAGCCTGACACCCAGGGGGCAGGGCGGGGAGCTGTTTTTT
CASSLTPRGQGGELFF
>TRBV19|TRBD1|-|TRBJ2-4
TGTGCCAGTAGTGCGACAGGGGGCTTCAAAAACATTCAGTACTTC
CASSATGGFKNIQYF
>TRBV6-1|-|-|TRBJ1-3
TGTGCCAGCAGGAACCCCATAGTCTCTGGAAACACCATATATTTT
CASRNPIVSGNTIYF
>TRBV2|TRBD1|few|TRBJ1-2
TGTGCCAGCACCGACGGGGACAGCCCCTATGGCTACACCTTC
CASTDGDSPYGYTF
>TRBV2|TRBD1|-|TRBJ2-7
TGTGCCAGCAGTGACTGGACAGGGGACGAGCAGTACTTC
CASSDWTGDEQYF
>TRBV4-1|TRBD2|-|TRBJ2-5
TGCGCCAGCAGTCGACTAGCCCTCCTGCAAGAGACCCAGTACTTC
CASSRLALLQETQYF
>TRBV5-6|-|-|TRBJ2-7
TGTGCCAGCAGCTTGATCCGGCCCTACGAGCAGTACTTC
CASSLIRPYEQYF
>TRBV19|-|-|TRBJ2-5
TGTGCCAGTAGTATTTTAGGGGCAGGAGAGACCCAGTACTTC
CASSILGAGETQYF
>TRBV19|-|-|TRBJ1-1
TGTGCCAGTAGTATGGGCATTAACACTGAAGCTTTCTTT
CASSMGINTEAFF
>TRBV6-6|-|-|TRBJ1-5
TGTGCCAGCAGGTATAGCAATCAGCCCCAGCATTTT
CASRYSNQPQHF